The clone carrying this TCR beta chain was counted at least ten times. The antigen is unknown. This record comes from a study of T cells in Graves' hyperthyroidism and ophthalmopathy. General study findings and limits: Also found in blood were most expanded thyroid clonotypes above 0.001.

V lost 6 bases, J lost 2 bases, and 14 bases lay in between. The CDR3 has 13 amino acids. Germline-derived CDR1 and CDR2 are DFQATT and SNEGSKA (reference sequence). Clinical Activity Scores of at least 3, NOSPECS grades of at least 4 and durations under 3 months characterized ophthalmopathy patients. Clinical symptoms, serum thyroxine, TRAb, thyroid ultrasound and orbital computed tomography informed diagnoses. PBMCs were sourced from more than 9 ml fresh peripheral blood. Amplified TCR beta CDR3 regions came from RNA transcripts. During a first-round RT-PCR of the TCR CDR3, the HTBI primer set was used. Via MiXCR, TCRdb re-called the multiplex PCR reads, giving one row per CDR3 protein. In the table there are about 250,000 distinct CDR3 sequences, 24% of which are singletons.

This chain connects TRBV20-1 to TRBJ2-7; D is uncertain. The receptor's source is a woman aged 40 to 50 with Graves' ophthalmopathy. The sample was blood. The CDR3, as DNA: TGCAGTGCCAAGAGGACGGATACCTACGAGCAGTACTTC. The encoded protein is CSAKRTDTYEQYF.